A selection of T cell receptor beta chains follows, all from one sample in a study of identical twins. MiXCR, run by TCRdb on the 5' RACE reads, gives a single entry per CDR3 protein. The sample has hundreds of thousands of distinct CDR3 sequences; approximately 20% are singletons. In addition, the sample was reused for a study of yellow fever vaccine responses in identical twins.

Material: CD4+ T cells sorted from blood. Receptors were obtained from a woman younger than 35 in good health. Both conserved end residues are part of each CDR3. A D gene is named only where the DNA matches it firmly. The size of a clone is reported for some rows only, either as once, few or many, or as a class for expanded clones.

d_gene	abundance	v_gene	j_gene	CDR3aa	CDR3nt
.	few	TRBV12-3/TRBV12-4	TRBJ2-1	CASSSKTYYNEQFF	TGTGCCAGCAGCTCCAAAACTTACTACAATGAGCAGTTCTTC
TRBD2	once	TRBV7-9	TRBJ2-6	CASSLPSGRGANVLTF	TGTGCCAGCAGCTTACCTAGCGGGAGAGGGGCCAACGTCCTGACTTTC
.	few	TRBV7-2	TRBJ2-1	CASSSYASMSNYNEQFF	TGTGCCAGCAGCTCCTACGCCAGTATGTCGAACTACAATGAGCAGTTCTTC
.	few	TRBV20-1	TRBJ2-3	CSAAQGTAVTDTQYF	TGCAGTGCCGCACAAGGGACTGCAGTCACAGATACGCAGTATTTT
.	.	TRBV11-2	TRBJ2-5	CASSPGGGWQTQYF	TGTGCCAGCAGCCCGGGGGGCGGTTGGCAGACCCAGTACTTC
TRBD2	few	TRBV15	TRBJ2-2	CATSRDAPRVWGGTGELFF	TGTGCCACCAGCAGAGATGCCCCCAGGGTGTGGGGGGGCACCGGGGAGCTGTTTTTT
.	few	TRBV20-1	TRBJ2-7	CSANPGPSYEQYF	TGCAGTGCCAATCCCGGGCCCTCCTACGAGCAGTACTTC
.	.	TRBV20-1	TRBJ2-2	CSARAVTGELFF	TGCAGTGCTAGGGCCGTGACCGGGGAGCTGTTTTTT
.	few	TRBV4-1	TRBJ1-2	CASSRQVGLKVNYGYTF	TGCGCCAGCAGCCGACAAGTGGGGCTGAAAGTAAATTATGGCTACACCTTC
.	.	TRBV5-5	TRBJ1-6	CASSLAGRTYNSPLHF	TGTGCCAGCAGCTTGGCAGGGCGAACCTATAATTCACCCCTCCACTTT
.	few	TRBV28	TRBJ2-7	CASSSGEGSYEQYF	TGTGCCAGCAGCTCAGGAGAAGGCTCCTACGAGCAGTACTTC
TRBD1	few	TRBV6-1	TRBJ1-1	CASSEGDRGRVGNTEAFF	TGTGCCAGCAGTGAAGGCGACAGGGGGCGCGTCGGGAACACTGAAGCTTTCTTT
.	.	TRBV20-1	TRBJ2-2	CSASETNTGELFF	TGCAGTGCTTCAGAAACGAACACCGGGGAGCTGTTTTTT
TRBD1	.	TRBV13	TRBJ1-4	CASRRDSINEKLFF	TGTGCCAGTCGCCGGGACAGTATTAATGAAAAACTGTTTTTT
TRBD2	few	TRBV20-1	TRBJ2-7	CSARSGSLYEQYF	TGCAGTGCTCGGAGCGGGAGTCTCTACGAGCAGTACTTC
.	.	TRBV3-1	TRBJ2-2	CASSPDRLNTGELFF	TGTGCCAGCAGCCCTGACAGGTTGAACACCGGGGAGCTGTTTTTT
.	few	TRBV5-1	TRBJ2-2	CASGIPGANTGELFF	TGCGCCAGCGGAATCCCGGGGGCGAACACCGGGGAGCTGTTTTTT
.	.	TRBV2	TRBJ2-4	CASSEARDKNIQYF	TGTGCCAGCAGTGAAGCTCGGGACAAAAACATTCAGTACTTC
.	few	TRBV18	TRBJ2-5	CASSPHRRETQYF	TGTGCCAGCTCACCACATAGGCGAGAGACCCAGTACTTC
.	.	TRBV12-3/TRBV12-4	TRBJ2-3	CASSHRQDTDTQYF	TGTGCCAGCAGTCACCGACAGGACACAGATACGCAGTATTTT
.	.	TRBV29-1	TRBJ2-2	CSGLREENTGELFF	TGCAGCGGTCTCCGAGAAGAAAACACCGGGGAGCTGTTTTTT
.	.	TRBV29-1	TRBJ2-5	CSVEGGTTQGETQYF	TGCAGCGTCGAGGGGGGGACAACTCAAGGGGAGACCCAGTACTTC
.	.	TRBV12-3/TRBV12-4	TRBJ2-2	CASSLRVGANTGELFF	TGTGCCAGCAGTTTACGGGTCGGAGCGAACACCGGGGAGCTGTTTTTT
TRBD1	many	TRBV12-3/TRBV12-4	TRBJ1-2	CASNRGDRTNYGYTF	TGTGCCAGCAACAGGGGGGACCGAACTAACTATGGCTACACCTTC
.	few	TRBV7-6	TRBJ2-1	CASSLAFLPNEQFF	TGTGCCAGCAGCTTAGCGTTTTTGCCCAATGAGCAGTTCTTC
.	.	TRBV3-1	TRBJ2-6	CASTPFSGANVLTF	TGTGCCAGTACACCCTTTTCTGGGGCCAACGTCCTGACTTTC